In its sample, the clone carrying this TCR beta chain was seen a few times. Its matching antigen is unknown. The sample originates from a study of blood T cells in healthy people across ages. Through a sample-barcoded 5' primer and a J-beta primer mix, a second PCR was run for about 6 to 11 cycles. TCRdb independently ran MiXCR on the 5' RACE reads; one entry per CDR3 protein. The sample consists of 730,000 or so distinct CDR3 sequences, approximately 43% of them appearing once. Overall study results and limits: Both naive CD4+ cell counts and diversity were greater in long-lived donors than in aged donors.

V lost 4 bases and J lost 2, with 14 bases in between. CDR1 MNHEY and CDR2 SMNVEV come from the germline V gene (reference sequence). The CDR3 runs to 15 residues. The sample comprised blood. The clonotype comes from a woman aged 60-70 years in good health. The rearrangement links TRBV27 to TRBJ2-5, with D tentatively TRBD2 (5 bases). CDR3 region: CASSYRLTQQETQYF. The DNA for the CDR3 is TGTGCCAGCAGTTATCGACTAACCCAACAAGAGACCCAGTACTTC.